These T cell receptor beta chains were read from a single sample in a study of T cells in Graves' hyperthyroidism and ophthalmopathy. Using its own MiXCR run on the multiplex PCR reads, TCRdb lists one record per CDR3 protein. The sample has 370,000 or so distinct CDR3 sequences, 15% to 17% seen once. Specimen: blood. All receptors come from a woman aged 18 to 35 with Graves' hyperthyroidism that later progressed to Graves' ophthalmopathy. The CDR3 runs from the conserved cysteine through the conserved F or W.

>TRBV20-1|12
CSARDPGGATYF
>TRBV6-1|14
CANARDRSYNEQFF
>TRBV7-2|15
CASRSRTGGFNEQFF
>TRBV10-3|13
CAISGAAANEQFF
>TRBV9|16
CASSVGLAGVGETQYF
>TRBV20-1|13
CSAKILDAYEQYF
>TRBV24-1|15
CATSDRGDRENIQYF
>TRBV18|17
CASSPQAGLPPNSPLHF
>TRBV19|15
CASSIGTGNYNEQFF
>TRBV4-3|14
CASSQNSGSPLQYF
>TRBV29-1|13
CSVDWDGDNEQFF
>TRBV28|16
CASSLLYEEGGETQYF
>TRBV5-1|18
CASSLGTSGRGGTDTQYF
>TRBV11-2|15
CASSLNSPAKNIQYF
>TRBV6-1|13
CASSSVFQETQYF
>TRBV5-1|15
CASSLAGPGYSPLHF
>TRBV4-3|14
CASSQWGATGELFF
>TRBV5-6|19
CASSLAVMTSGRSPYEQYF
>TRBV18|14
CASSPRTDNEKLFF
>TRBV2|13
CASSDVEGGKLFF
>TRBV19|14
CASSKRASRETQYF